The rows below give T cell receptor beta chains drawn from one sample of a study of cytomegalovirus exposure and HLA in healthy donors. The protocol was immunoSEQ multiplex PCR, while the TCRdb copy is restricted to in-frame clones and leaves out a portion. The data contain 140,000 or so clones, less than 9.5% of them singletons. Sequenced: PBMCs. These receptors were collected from a male donor in good health and CMV-seronegative. CDR3s include the opening cysteine and the closing phenylalanine or tryptophan. A D gene is named only where the DNA matches it firmly. Rows may omit the clone size; those that give it use once, few, many or a size class.

NA,13,few,TRBJ1-2,TRBV28,CASSRPSGYGYTF,TGTGCCAGCAGCCGGCCCTCGGGTTATGGCTACACCTTC
NA,16,few,TRBJ1-5,TRBV4-2,CASSQGLRGRDQPQHF,TGTGCCAGCAGCCAAGGCCTCAGGGGCCGTGATCAGCCCCAGCATTTT
NA,16,few,TRBJ1-1,TRBV28,CASSFSWEGPTAEAFF,TGTGCCAGCAGTTTTAGTTGGGAGGGGCCAACGGCTGAAGCTTTCTTT
NA,16,NA,TRBJ1-3,TRBV7-2,CASSFAPTASGNTIYF,TGTGCCAGCAGCTTCGCACCTACAGCATCGGGAAACACCATATATTTT
NA,16,few,TRBJ2-7,TRBV4-2,CASSQGSEGTAYEQYF,TGTGCCAGCAGCCAGGGTTCAGAGGGGACTGCCTACGAGCAGTACTTC
TRBD2,20,few,TRBJ2-2,TRBV7-3,CASSPRGLAGGPSNTGELFF,TGTGCCAGCAGCCCCCGGGGACTAGCGGGGGGTCCCTCGAACACCGGGGAGCTGTTTTTT
NA,12,NA,TRBJ1-2,TRBV2,CASYGSNYGYTF,TGTGCCAGCTACGGTTCTAACTATGGCTACACCTTC
NA,13,few,TRBJ2-1,TRBV27,CASSLSRINEQFF,TGTGCCAGCAGTTTGTCCAGGATCAATGAGCAGTTCTTC
NA,15,NA,TRBJ2-1,TRBV9,CASSVGYSMYNEQFF,TGTGCCAGCAGCGTAGGTTACTCAATGTACAATGAGCAGTTCTTC
TRBD1,19,few,TRBJ2-6,TRBV5-4,CASSSRDRLHPSGANVLTF,TGTGCCAGCAGCTCTCGGGACAGGCTTCACCCCTCTGGGGCCAACGTCCTGACTTTC
TRBD1,16,NA,TRBJ2-2,TRBV5-1,CASNFLGQGHTGELFF,TGCGCCAGCAACTTTTTGGGACAGGGACACACCGGGGAGCTGTTTTTT